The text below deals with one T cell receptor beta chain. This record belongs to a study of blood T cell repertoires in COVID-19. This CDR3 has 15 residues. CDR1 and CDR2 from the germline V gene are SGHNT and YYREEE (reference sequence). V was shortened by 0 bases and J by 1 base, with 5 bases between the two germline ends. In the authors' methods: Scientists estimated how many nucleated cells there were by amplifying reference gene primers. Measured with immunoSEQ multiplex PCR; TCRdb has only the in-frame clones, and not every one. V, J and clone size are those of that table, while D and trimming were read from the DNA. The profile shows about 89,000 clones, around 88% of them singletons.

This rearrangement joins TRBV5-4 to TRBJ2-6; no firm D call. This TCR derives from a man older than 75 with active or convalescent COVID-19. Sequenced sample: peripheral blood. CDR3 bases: TGTGCCAGCAGCTTGGTACAGTCTGGGGCCAACGTCCTGACTTTC. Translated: CASSLVQSGANVLTF.